Below, 22 T cell receptor beta chains from the same sample are listed, as sequenced in a study of cytomegalovirus exposure and HLA in healthy donors (dated by TCRdb to the late 2010s). The library was prepared using the immunoSEQ multiplex PCR assay. A mixture of 60 forward primers for TCR Vbeta segments and 13 reverse primers for TCR Jbeta segments was used in the multiplex PCR. TCRdb holds this immuneACCESS table with in-frame rearrangements only. Some clones are missing; in checked studies, unresolved V genes explain under half, and the rest has no known cause. This sample has about 100,000 clones in its table, and 81% of those were observed once. Clones ranked in the top ten supply roughly 4% of the sample. Sequenced: PBMCs. The receptors derive from a woman between 70 and 85 years old in good health and CMV-seropositive.

The V gene is TRBV6-6, the J gene TRBJ1-1; 8 bases agree with TRBD1. With V trimmed by 4 bases and J by 2 bases, 3 bases remained unmatched. The CDR3 extends over 14 amino acids. Germline CDR1 and CDR2: MNHNY and SVGAGI (reference sequence). The CDR3: CASSSTGANTEAFF. In nucleotides, the CDR3 is TGTGCCAGCAGTTCGACAGGGGCCAACACTGAAGCTTTCTTT.

The rearrangement links TRBV4-2 to TRBJ2-3, with a possible D match to TRBD2 (7 bases). From germline, CDR1 is LGHNA and CDR2 YNFKEQ. V lost 1 base, J lost 1 base, and 21 bases lay in between. The CDR3 totals 19 residues. In nucleotides, the CDR3 is TGTGCCAGCAGCCAAGTAAAAGGGGGTGGACTAGTGGGCACAGATACGCAGTATTTT. Residues: CASSQVKGGGLVGTDTQYF.

This clone was seen only once. The gene calls are TRBV9 and TRBJ2-1; 11 positions agree with TRBD2. V was pared by 1 base and J by 1 base, with 7 bases of the junction left unmatched. The CDR3 contains 18 residues. Per germline, CDR1 SGDLS and CDR2 YYNGEE. CDR3 loop: CASSVTGTSGLSYNEQFF. The CDR3 DNA reads TGTGCCAGCAGCGTAACCGGGACTAGCGGCTTGTCCTACAATGAGCAGTTCTTC. Using reference TRBV9 and TRBJ2-1 for the parts outside the CDR3, the full variable domain is DSGVTQTPKHLITATGQRVTLRCSPRSGDLSVYWYQQSLDQGLQFLIQYYNGEERAKGNILERFSAQQFPDLHSELNLSSLELGDSALYFCASSVTGTSGLSYNEQFFGPGTRLTVL.

V and J are TRBV18 and TRBJ1-4, with 9 bases matching TRBD1. Germline V lookup: CDR1 KGHSH, CDR2 LQKENI. With 5 bases clipped from V and 0 bases from J, the junction kept 4 bases outside the gene matches. This CDR3 region has 16 residues. The CDR3 loop reads CASSSRQGATNEKLFF. The CDR3 bases are TGTGCCAGCTCATCTAGACAGGGGGCAACTAATGAAAAACTGTTTTTT.

The V and J genes are TRBV29-1 and TRBJ1-2, with 7 bases fitting TRBD1. V trimming: 8 bases; J trimming: 6 bases; junction bases outside the gene matches: 12. The CDR3 consists of 13 residues. Germline V gene lookup returns CDR1 SQVTM and CDR2 ANQGSEA. The CDR3 region is CSTNRGPSDGYTF. CDR3 DNA sequence: TGCAGCACAAACAGGGGCCCGTCCGATGGCTACACCTTC.

The chain employs TRBV7-9 and TRBJ1-5, with 8 positions matching TRBD1. CDR3 length: 16 residues. The V gene's germline CDR1 is SEHNR and CDR2 FQNEAQ (reference sequence). Trimming at V came to 5 bases and at J to 1 base, leaving 7 bases not matched to a gene. The CDR3 protein is CASSKDRVGSNQPQHF. DNA of the CDR3: TGTGCCAGCAGCAAGGACAGGGTTGGGAGCAATCAGCCCCAGCATTTT.

In its sample, this clone was seen once. The chain is built from TRBV18 and TRBJ2-4; 10 bases are a match to TRBD1. CDR3 size: 14 residues. CDR1 is KGHSH and CDR2 is LQKENI in the germline V gene. The V and J ends lost 4 bases and 8 bases, in that order; junction bases with no gene match: 5. Written as DNA, the CDR3 is TGTGCCAGCTCACTTGGACAGGGGGTGGACATTCAGTACTTC. It yields the protein CASSLGQGVDIQYF. The full variable domain, with the rest looked up from reference TRBV18 and TRBJ2-4, is NAGVMQNPRHLVRRRGQEARLRCSPMKGHSHVYWYRQLPEEGLKFMVYLQKENIIDESGMPKERFSAEFPKEGPSILRIQQVVRGDSAAYFCASSLGQGVDIQYFGAGTRLSVL.

The table lists this clone with a count of one. This chain connects TRBV27 to TRBJ2-7; no clear D gene. The CDR3 length is 11 residues. V lost 4 bases, J lost 6 bases, and 7 bases lay in between. Germline assignment: CDR1 MNHEY and CDR2 SMNVEV (reference sequence). The CDR3 spells CASSSVSEQYF. The CDR3 bases are TGTGCCAGCAGTTCAGTGTCCGAGCAGTACTTC.

The rearrangement links TRBV7-8 to TRBJ2-1; perhaps TRBD2 as D (6 bases). Germline CDR1 reads SGHVS; CDR2 reads FQNEAQ. This CDR3 is built from 14 residues. V was pared by 4 bases and J by 3 bases, with 10 bases between. The CDR3 DNA reads as TGTGCCAGCAGCTCCGGGACTCTCTACAATGAGCAGTTCTTC. This codes for CASSSGTLYNEQFF.

This clone was recorded once. The chain couples TRBV4-2 to TRBJ1-2, with D uncertain. The V end was cut by 7 bases, the J end by 7 bases, with 19 bases between. This CDR3 has 14 residues. Per the germline V gene, CDR1 is LGHNA and CDR2 is YNFKEQ. The CDR3 sequence: CASNQSPGSGGYTF. In nucleotides, the CDR3 is TGTGCCAGCAACCAGTCTCCGGGGTCGGGTGGCTACACCTTC.

The chain joins TRBV10-2 to TRBJ2-5, with 12 bases matching TRBD2. This CDR3 comprises 17 residues. Germline V gives CDR1 WSHSY, CDR2 SAAADI. Trimming removed 5 bases from V and 4 bases from J; junction bases left unmatched: 11. In nucleotides, the CDR3 is TGCGCCAGCAGTCTCAGACTAGCGGGAGACAATGGAGAGACCCAGTACTTC. It is translated as CASSLRLAGDNGETQYF.

The chain carries TRBV29-1 and TRBJ2-5; D is unresolved. The V and J ends lost 4 bases and 5 bases respectively, with 11 bases between them. Germline CDR1 SQVTM, CDR2 ANQGSEA. The CDR3 length is 12 residues. The CDR3 is CSVGRLMETQYF. The CDR3 nucleotides are TGCAGCGTTGGTAGACTCATGGAGACCCAGTACTTC.

The J gene is TRBJ2-5, the V gene TRBV5-6; D ambiguous. CDR1 and CDR2 from the germline V gene are SGHDT and YYEEEE. Trimming stripped 1 base from V and 2 bases from J, with 9 bases between. The CDR3 is made up of 14 amino acids. The CDR3 DNA reads TGTGCCAGCAGCTTGTTACAAATTCAAGAGACCCAGTACTTC. As protein: CASSLLQIQETQYF.

The gene calls are TRBV7-6 and TRBJ1-6; unclear D gene. Germline V gene lookup returns CDR1 SGHVS and CDR2 FNYEAQ. The CDR3 covers 14 residues. Trimming stripped 5 bases from V and 7 bases from J, with 12 bases between. CDR3 sequence (DNA): TGTGCCAGCAGCGCACTCCGTGAAAATTCACCCCTCCACTTT. Translated: CASSALRENSPLHF.

CDR3 DNA: TGTGCCAGCAGCATACAGGGGCCCGGGTCCTACGAGCAGTACTTC. As protein: CASSIQGPGSYEQYF. The J gene is TRBJ2-7, the V gene TRBV5-4, with 7 bases matching TRBD1. The ends lost 4 bases at V and 1 base at J; junction bases unmatched: 8. The CDR3 is 15 residues long. CDR1 and CDR2 from the germline V gene are SGHNT and YYREEE (reference sequence).

The chain has TRBV15 and TRBJ2-1; D unclear. This CDR3 region has 15 residues. CDR1 is LNHNV, CDR2 YYDKDF, per germline (reference sequence). The ends were cut back, 1 base at V and 0 bases at J, with 7 bases in the middle. The CDR3 nucleotides read TGTGCCACCAGCAGAGGACGACACTCCTACAATGAGCAGTTCTTC. This codes for CATSRGRHSYNEQFF.

This chain joins TRBV27 and TRBJ1-2; TRBD1 aligns across 9 bases. The CDR3 length is 18 residues. The V segment lost 4 bases and the J segment 0 bases; nucleotides outside the gene matches: 12. Germline values: CDR1 MNHEY, CDR2 SMNVEV (reference sequence). The chain's CDR3 is CASSSFGQGQLANYGYTF. CDR3 sequence (DNA): TGTGCCAGCAGTTCGTTTGGACAGGGGCAGTTAGCTAACTATGGCTACACCTTC.

The rearrangement links TRBV2 to TRBJ2-2; 11 nucleotides agree with TRBD2. This CDR3 is built from 18 residues. Germline trimming cut 4 bases from V and 1 base from J; bases unmatched to any gene: 8. Per the germline V gene, CDR1 is SNHLY and CDR2 is FYNNEI. Here the CDR3 reads CASSVRLAGGLNTGELFF. In nucleotides, the CDR3 is TGTGCCAGCAGTGTCAGGCTAGCGGGAGGATTGAACACCGGGGAGCTGTTTTTT.

The V and J genes are TRBV4-1 and TRBJ2-5, with 13 bases aligning to TRBD2. CDR1 and CDR2 (germline): MGHRA, YSYEKL. V shed 3 bases and J 5 bases; nucleotides not matched to a gene: 9. The CDR3 contains 17 residues. CDR3 sequence: CASSHPYGTSGKETQYF. DNA of the CDR3: TGCGCCAGCAGCCACCCCTACGGGACTAGCGGGAAGGAGACCCAGTACTTC.

In this sample, this clone turned up a few times. The genes are TRBV7-3 and TRBJ2-2; D remains unclear. V was shortened by 4 bases and J by 6 bases, with 6 bases between the two germline ends. Per germline, CDR1 SGHTA and CDR2 FQGTGA. This CDR3 has 12 amino acids. CDR3 bases: TGTGCCAGCAGCTCCTCCTCCGGGGAGCTGTTTTTT. Translating it yields CASSSSSGELFF.

This chain joins TRBV28 and TRBJ1-5, with D unclear. The germline V and J ends were trimmed by 5 bases and 1 base, with 18 bases remaining between them. Per germline, CDR1 MDHEN and CDR2 SYDVKM. This CDR3 is 17 amino acids long. CDR3 residues: CASSLRQRNLSNQPQHF. CDR3 nucleotide sequence: TGTGCCAGCAGTCTCCGACAACGTAACCTAAGCAATCAGCCCCAGCATTTT.

This clone was counted a few times. The chain links TRBV5-1 to TRBJ2-6, with D possibly being TRBD1 (6 bases). Germline assignment: CDR1 SGHRS and CDR2 YFSETQ. V was pared by 5 bases and J by 4 bases, with 16 bases between. This CDR3 has 16 amino acids. The CDR3 region is CASSLTGLTGANVLTF. Here the CDR3 DNA reads TGCGCCAGCAGTTTAACAGGGCTAACCGGGGCCAACGTCCTGACTTTC.